Listed here is a single T cell receptor beta chain. The entry originates in a study of blood T cell repertoires in COVID-19. TCRdb keeps only in-frame clones here, not all; method: immunoSEQ multiplex PCR. The sample has approximately 390,000 clones, approximately 91% seen once; the top ten hold approximately 2.1%. Enrollees, about 18 to 89 years old, lived in about two dozen US areas. Assignments of participants to cohorts depended upon their own reported clinical history. The germline V gene has CDR1 LNHDA and CDR2 SQIVND (reference sequence). The ends were cut back, 5 bases at V and 4 bases at J, with 9 bases in the middle. CDR3 length equals 13 residues.

The TCR was taken from a woman aged 40 to 49 with acute COVID-19. This rearrangement joins TRBV19 to TRBJ1-3; no clear D gene. Sample: PBMCs or T cells enriched from blood (not recorded which). CDR3 in amino acids: CASSSGSGNTIYF. The CDR3 region has the DNA TGTGCCAGTAGTTCGGGGTCCGGAAACACCATATATTTT.